The 23 T cell receptor beta chains below were found in one sample sequenced in a study of cytomegalovirus exposure and HLA in healthy donors. Vbeta (60) and Jbeta (13) primers were used in the PCR. Sequencing used immunoSEQ multiplex PCR; TCRdb keeps in-frame clones, though not all of them. Of about 120,000 clones in the sample, roughly two thirds were seen once. Specimen: PBMCs. Source of these receptors: a man aged 30 to 39 in good health and CMV-seropositive.

The V and J genes are TRBV5-1 and TRBJ1-4, with D unresolved. Per germline, CDR1 SGHRS and CDR2 YFSETQ. Trimming removed 5 bases at V and 0 bases at J, with 14 bases between. The length of the CDR3 is 16 residues. CDR3 region: CASRAGDGATNEKLFF. CDR3 sequence (DNA): TGCGCCAGCAGAGCCGGGGATGGGGCAACTAATGAAAAACTGTTTTTT.

This chain uses TRBV5-6 with TRBJ2-7; possible D gene TRBD2, 5 bases. Trimming shortened V by 2 bases and J by 4 bases, and 13 bases separated the two germline ends. This CDR3 is 14 amino acids long. CDR1 and CDR2 (germline): SGHDT, YYEEEE. CDR3 in amino acids: CASSLLNGEYEQYF. CDR3 DNA sequence: TGTGCCAGCAGCTTATTGAACGGGGAGTACGAGCAGTACTTC.

A single count supports this clone. This chain joins TRBV29-1 and TRBJ2-1, with 8 positions matching TRBD2. This CDR3 has 14 amino acids. The germline V gene has CDR1 SQVTM and CDR2 ANQGSEA. V dropped 2 bases and J dropped 10; count of bases not matched to a gene: 10. The CDR3 DNA reads TGCAGCGTTGAACGATTTCAAGCGGGAGTGGAGCAGTTCTTC. Encoded protein: CSVERFQAGVEQFF.

V usage is TRBV5-1 and J usage is TRBJ2-7; TRBD1 matches 8 bases. The length of the CDR3 is 15 residues. Germline assignment: CDR1 SGHRS and CDR2 YFSETQ. Trimming removed 6 bases from V and 0 bases from J; junction bases left unmatched: 8. CDR3 protein: CASTPSGTGSYEQYF. The CDR3 DNA sequence: TGCGCCAGCACCCCCTCCGGGACAGGCTCCTACGAGCAGTACTTC.

The chain is built from TRBV29-1 and TRBJ1-1, with a weak D call TRBD1 (6 bases). CDR1 is SQVTM and CDR2 is ANQGSEA in the germline V gene. Trimming removed 4 bases from V and 3 bases from J, with 18 bases in between. The CDR3 is made up of 15 amino acids. This CDR3 is CSVGVRGISYTEAFF. The CDR3 nucleotides are TGCAGCGTTGGGGTCAGGGGTATAAGTTACACTGAAGCTTTCTTT.

V usage is TRBV19 and J usage is TRBJ2-3; 8 bases agree with TRBD1. The germline CDR1 and CDR2 sequences are LNHDA and SQIVND (reference sequence). This CDR3 has 16 residues. Unmatched junction bases numbered 14, after V lost 5 bases and J lost 7 bases. For the CDR3, the DNA is TGTGCCAGTAGTTCGCAGGCAGGGGGCGTTTTGTATACGCAGTATTTT. It specifies CASSSQAGGVLYTQYF.

There are a few counts of this clone. The chain joins TRBV7-3 to TRBJ1-1; TRBD1 might be the D (6 bases). Germline V gene lookup returns CDR1 SGHTA and CDR2 FQGTGA. This CDR3 is 14 amino acids long. Between the trimmed V and J ends, which lost 5 bases and 3 bases, there was a span of 13 bases. CDR3 nucleotide sequence: TGTGCCAGCAGCATTAACAGGGATGACACTGAAGCTTTCTTT. Protein: CASSINRDDTEAFF.

The chain recombines TRBV5-1 with TRBJ2-7; TRBD2 is a possible D gene (5 bases). Germline-derived CDR1 and CDR2 are SGHRS and YFSETQ. The CDR3 consists of 15 residues. V was trimmed by 0 bases and J by 3 bases, leaving 13 bases between them. Written as DNA, the CDR3 is TGCGCCAGCAGCTTGGGACGAGGGAACGACTACGAGCAGTACTTC. Its translation is CASSLGRGNDYEQYF.

This chain uses TRBV6-5 with TRBJ2-5, with D possibly matching TRBD2 (6 bases). The germline CDR1 and CDR2 sequences are MNHEY and SVGAGI. Trimming removed 4 bases at V and 6 bases at J, with 15 bases between. The CDR3 sequence is 14 residues long. The CDR3 DNA sequence: TGTGCCAGCAGTTCACTTGCGGGGAGACAGACCCAGTACTTC. Protein sequence: CASSSLAGRQTQYF.

J is TRBJ2-1 and V is TRBV6-1, with D maybe TRBD1 (6 bases). Trimming removed 3 bases at V and 15 bases at J, with 15 bases between. The CDR3 is made up of 12 amino acids. Germline V CDR1 and CDR2: MNHNS, SASEGT. CDR3 bases: TGTGCCAGCAGTGAGGGGGCCCCCAGTGGGTTCTTC. Its translation is CASSEGAPSGFF.

The V and J genes are TRBV6-5 and TRBJ2-1; 10 bases agree with TRBD1. The CDR3 is 15 residues long. From germline, CDR1 is MNHEY and CDR2 SVGAGI. V was pared by 6 bases and J by 10 bases, with 12 bases of the junction left unmatched. CDR3 residues: CASSLTGTGVFEQFF. The CDR3 coding sequence is TGTGCCAGCAGCTTGACCGGGACAGGGGTTTTCGAGCAGTTCTTC.

V usage is TRBV15 and J usage is TRBJ2-7, with D possibly TRBD1 on 6 matching bases. The ends were cut back, 5 bases at V and 0 bases at J, with 14 bases in the middle. CDR3 size: 15 residues. From germline, CDR1 is LNHNV and CDR2 YYDKDF (reference sequence). CDR3 DNA: TGTGCCACCAGCTCCCCCGGGACACTCTCCTACGAGCAGTACTTC. Protein sequence: CATSSPGTLSYEQYF.

This chain uses TRBV5-8 with TRBJ2-1, with D possibly TRBD2 on 6 matching bases. V shed 2 bases and J shed 1 base, with 22 bases lying between them. CDR3 length: 19 amino acids. CDR1 is SGHTS, CDR2 YDEGEE, per germline. The CDR3 DNA reads TGTGCCAGCAGCTTCGGGGACTTTAGGTTAAGGTGGTCCTACAATGAGCAGTTCTTC. Amino acid sequence: CASSFGDFRLRWSYNEQFF.

This clone has a count of ten or more. The rearrangement uses TRBV7-6 and TRBJ2-3, with unresolved D. The CDR3 is made up of 12 amino acids. V was pared by 7 bases and J by 8 bases, with 13 bases between. Germline CDR1 is SGHVS and CDR2 is FNYEAQ. CDR3 region: CASKSTTGTQYF. CDR3 nucleotides: TGTGCCAGCAAGAGCACTACGGGTACGCAGTATTTT.

The chain recombines TRBV2 with TRBJ2-1; D might be TRBD1 (6 bases). The CDR3 is made up of 13 amino acids. CDR1 SNHLY and CDR2 FYNNEI come from the germline V gene. V shed 4 bases and J shed 3 bases, with 7 bases lying between them. The CDR3 coding sequence is TGTGCCAGCAGTGGGACAGTCTACAATGAGCAGTTCTTC. It specifies CASSGTVYNEQFF.

This clone was seen only a few times. The chain couples TRBV6-4 to TRBJ1-2; 10 nucleotides agree with TRBD1. Trimming at V came to 6 bases and at J to 3 bases, leaving 7 bases not matched to a gene. Germline V CDR1 and CDR2: MRHNA, SNTAGT. The CDR3 is made up of 15 amino acids. This CDR3 is CASSRTGGSDYGYTF. The CDR3 DNA follows: TGTGCCAGCAGCAGGACAGGGGGGTCGGACTATGGCTACACCTTC.

V is TRBV4-1 and J is TRBJ1-2, with TRBD1 identical over 10 bases. CDR3 size: 15 residues. CDR1 and CDR2 from the germline V gene are MGHRA and YSYEKL. J was trimmed by 6 bases and V by 3 bases; bases with no gene match: 7. The CDR3 reads CASSQKAGTGDGYTF. The CDR3 coding sequence is TGCGCCAGCAGCCAGAAAGCCGGGACAGGGGATGGCTACACCTTC.

The CDR3 DNA is TGCGCCAGCAGCGCCGACATCTCCTACGAGCAGTACTTC. Protein sequence: CASSADISYEQYF. The V call is TRBV5-1, the J call TRBJ2-5, with D uncertain. The J call may be faulty, since TRBJ2-7 better matches the DNA end. This CDR3 has 13 amino acids. Germline loops: CDR1 SGHRS, CDR2 YFSETQ.

The chain combines TRBV4-3 with TRBJ2-3, with 12 bases that match TRBD2. Germline CDR1 LGHNA, CDR2 YSLEER. The CDR3 length is 16 residues. Trimming removed 0 bases from V and 5 bases from J; junction bases left unmatched: 3. DNA of the CDR3: TGCGCCAGCAGCCAAGACAGACTAGCGGGAGAAGATACGCAGTATTTT. Amino acids: CASSQDRLAGEDTQYF.

This clone occurred once. The rearrangement uses TRBV2 and TRBJ2-7; 7 positions match TRBD1. V lost 7 bases to trimming and J lost 3 bases; unmatched junction nucleotides: 9. Germline lookup yields CDR1 SNHLY and CDR2 FYNNEI. This CDR3 region has 14 residues. The CDR3 loop reads CASTPGTAYYEQYF. The CDR3 DNA follows: TGTGCCAGCACCCCCGGGACAGCCTACTACGAGCAGTACTTC. The whole variable domain, remainder taken from reference TRBV2 and TRBJ2-7, is EPEVTQTPSHQVTQMGQEVILRCVPISNHLYFYWYRQILGQKVEFLVSFYNNEISEKSEIFDDQFSVERPDGSNFTLKIRSTKLEDSAMYFCASTPGTAYYEQYFGPGTRLTVT.

The chain carries TRBV2 and TRBJ2-7; 11 nucleotides agree with TRBD1. Germline-derived CDR1 and CDR2 are SNHLY and FYNNEI. The CDR3 has 14 amino acids. Germline trimming cut 6 bases from V and 9 bases from J; bases unmatched to any gene: 10. The CDR3 protein is CASSPGTGGLWQYF. The CDR3 DNA sequence: TGTGCCAGCAGCCCCGGGACAGGGGGGTTATGGCAGTACTTC.

This clone was detected only once. The chain uses TRBV2 and TRBJ2-1, with a possible D match to TRBD2 (6 bases). The germline V and J ends were trimmed by 6 bases and 4 bases, with 16 bases remaining between them. The germline V gene has CDR1 SNHLY and CDR2 FYNNEI. The CDR3 loop spans 15 amino acids. In DNA form, the CDR3 reads TGTGCCAGCAGCGAGGGGTTTAGCGGATACAATGAGCAGTTCTTC. It encodes CASSEGFSGYNEQFF.

CDR3 sequence (DNA): TGCGCCAGCAGCCGAGGGGAGGGGTTCGCAGATACGCAGTATTTT. It is translated as CASSRGEGFADTQYF. V is TRBV4-3 and J is TRBJ2-3, with 7 nucleotides matching TRBD2. CDR3 length: 15 amino acids. With 4 bases clipped from V and 4 bases from J, the junction kept 8 bases outside the gene matches. CDR1 LGHNA and CDR2 YSLEER come from the germline V gene.